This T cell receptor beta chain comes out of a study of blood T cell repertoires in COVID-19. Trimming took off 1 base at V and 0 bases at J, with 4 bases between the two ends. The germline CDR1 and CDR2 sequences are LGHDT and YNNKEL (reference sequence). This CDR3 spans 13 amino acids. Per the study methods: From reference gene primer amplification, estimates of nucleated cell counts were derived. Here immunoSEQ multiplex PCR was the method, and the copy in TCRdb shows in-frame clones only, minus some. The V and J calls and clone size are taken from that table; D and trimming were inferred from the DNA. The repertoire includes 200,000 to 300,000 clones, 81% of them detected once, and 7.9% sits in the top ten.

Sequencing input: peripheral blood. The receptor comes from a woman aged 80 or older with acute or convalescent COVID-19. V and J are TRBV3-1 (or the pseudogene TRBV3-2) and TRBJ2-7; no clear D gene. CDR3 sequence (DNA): TGTGCCAGCAGCCAAGTGAGCTCCTACGAGCAGTACTTC. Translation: CASSQVSSYEQYF.